The subject of this entry is one TCR beta chain. What it binds is unknown. This specimen comes from a study of T cell responses to AZD1222 COVID-19 vaccine. Study-wide findings and caveats: Donors were mostly white British, more females; clonal diversity possibly underestimated. Following two doses of AZD1222, Spike-specific TCR breadth and depth rose.

Trimming removed 2 bases from V and 4 bases from J, with 4 bases in between. The CDR3 runs to 12 residues. Germline assignment: CDR1 MNHEY and CDR2 SVGEGT. The data were produced by immunoSEQ multiplex PCR, yet TCRdb's version contains in-frame clones alone and is incomplete. The table lists around 160,000 clones, around 91% of them singletons, with less than 5.5% in the top ten. The gene calls are TRBV6-2 or TRBV6-3 and TRBJ2-3; D is ambiguous. The sequences come from peripheral blood, collected on day 0 of AZD1222 vaccination. The TCR sequence derives from an adult in good health. The CDR3 nucleotides are TGTGCCAGCAGTTACGATCCAGATACGCAGTATTTT. It yields the protein CASSYDPDTQYF.